Listed below are T cell receptor beta chains from one sample, sequenced in a study of blood T cell repertoires in COVID-19. Clones were read by immunoSEQ multiplex PCR, and TCRdb kept only the in-frame ones, dropping some. The repertoire holds hundreds of thousands of clones, with 83% as singletons. The sequenced sample was peripheral blood. The receptors come from a woman in her forties or fifties who had recovered from COVID-19. CDR3s include the opening cysteine and the closing phenylalanine or tryptophan. The order of the fields is V gene, D gene, clone size, J gene, CDR3 DNA, CDR3 protein. A D gene is named only where the DNA matches it firmly. Rows give clone size only sometimes, using once, few, many, or a class for an expanded clone.

>TRBV28|NA|few|TRBJ1-2
TGTGCCAGCAGTACCCCGCAGGGTGGTTATGGCTACACCTTC
CASSTPQGGYGYTF
>TRBV6-5|NA|NA|TRBJ2-4
TGTGCCAGCAATCGACAGGCCCTAGCCAAAAACATTCAGTACTTC
CASNRQALAKNIQYF
>TRBV28|NA|few|TRBJ1-4
TGTGCCAGCAGTTACCCACCCTACAGTGATGAGGAAAAACTGTTTTTT
CASSYPPYSDEEKLFF
>TRBV7-2|NA|NA|TRBJ2-3
TGTGCCAGCAGCTTAGTGAGTGATACGCAGTATTTT
CASSLVSDTQYF
>TRBV2|NA|NA|TRBJ1-6
TGTGCCAGCAGTGAATTTCGGCAGGATAATAATTCACCCCTCCACTTT
CASSEFRQDNNSPLHF
>TRBV7-2|NA|NA|TRBJ2-5
TGTGCCAGCAGCTTTAAGGGGGCGGGAACCCAGTACTTC
CASSFKGAGTQYF
>TRBV7-2|NA|NA|TRBJ2-7
TGTGCCAGCAGCTTAGCTCAGGGAACCTACGAGCAGTACTTC
CASSLAQGTYEQYF
>TRBV27|NA|few|TRBJ1-1
TGTGCCAGCAACCACCAGGGGAGGGACACTGAAGCTTTCTTT
CASNHQGRDTEAFF
>TRBV19|TRBD1|few|TRBJ1-4
TGTGCCAGTAGCACAATACAGGGGAGGAGTGAAAAACTGTTTTTT
CASSTIQGRSEKLFF
>TRBV15|TRBD2|NA|TRBJ2-2
TGTGCCACCAGCGAAGGGACTACGAACACCGGGGAGCTGTTTTTT
CATSEGTTNTGELFF
>TRBV7-9|TRBD1|NA|TRBJ2-5
TGTGCCAGCAGCTTTACAGGGGTTCAGGAGACCCAGTACTTC
CASSFTGVQETQYF
>TRBV7-8|TRBD2|NA|TRBJ2-1
TGTGCCAGCAGCTTAGCGACTAGCGGGACTAATGAGCAGTTCTTC
CASSLATSGTNEQFF
>TRBV23-1|NA|many|TRBJ1-5
TGCGCCACCCTTTTCCCGGTCCCCCGGAGTCAGCCCCAGCATTTT
CATLFPVPRSQPQHF
>TRBV5-1|NA|NA|TRBJ2-1
TGCGCCAGCAGGATTAGCGAGTACAATGAGCAGTTCTTC
CASRISEYNEQFF
>TRBV5-8|NA|NA|TRBJ2-7
TGTGCCAGCAGCTGGAAAGCCTCACAGGGACCGGACTACGAGCAGTACTTC
CASSWKASQGPDYEQYF
>TRBV18|NA|few|TRBJ2-3
TGTGCCAGCTCACCAATTAGCGATACAGATACGCAGTATTTT
CASSPISDTDTQYF
>TRBV10-1|TRBD1|many|TRBJ2-7
TGCGCCAGCAGTACGACAGGGGTCCGAGAGGAGCAGTACTTC
CASSTTGVREEQYF
>TRBV4-3|TRBD2|NA|TRBJ2-7
TGCGCCAGCAGCCCACGCGCCCCACTAGCGGGGGGGGGTTATGGTCTCGAGCAGTACTTC
CASSPRAPLAGGGYGLEQYF
>TRBV10-3|TRBD2|NA|TRBJ2-2
TGTGCCATCAGCGCGGGGGGACCATCGTTGAACACCGGGGAGCTGTTTTTT
CAISAGGPSLNTGELFF
>TRBV4-3|TRBD1|NA|TRBJ1-2
TGCGCCAGCAGCCAAGCAACACTTACCGGGACAGCTAACTATGGCTACACCTTC
CASSQATLTGTANYGYTF
>TRBV27|NA|NA|TRBJ2-7
TGTGCCAGCAGTCCATTCACAGGGAAGGGGACCTCCTACGAGCAGTACTTC
CASSPFTGKGTSYEQYF
>TRBV28|TRBD2|NA|TRBJ2-3
TGTGCCAGCAGCCTCGGGGGGGCAGGAACAGATACGCAGTATTTT
CASSLGGAGTDTQYF
>TRBV6-2/TRBV6-3|NA|NA|TRBJ2-2
TGTGCCAGCAGTTACTCCCTAGCCGGGGAGCTGTTTTTT
CASSYSLAGELFF
>TRBV29-1|TRBD1|few|TRBJ1-1
TGCAGCGTTGGACAGGGAGGGAACACTGAAGCTTTCTTT
CSVGQGGNTEAFF
>TRBV5-6|TRBD1|few|TRBJ1-4
TGTGCCAGCAGCTTGGGACAGGGGGCAAACGAAAAACTGTTTTTT
CASSLGQGANEKLFF
>TRBV4-2|TRBD2|NA|TRBJ2-2
TGTGCCAGCAGCCAAGGTCTATCTAGCGGGAGGGCCGGCGGGGAGCTGTTTTTT
CASSQGLSSGRAGGELFF
>TRBV6-5|TRBD1|NA|TRBJ2-7
TGTGCCAGCACCCTTAGACAGGGGGCCTACGAGCAGTACTTC
CASTLRQGAYEQYF
>TRBV7-2|NA|once|TRBJ2-2
TGTGCCAGCAGCTTCAGGCCCGGGGAGCTGTTTTTT
CASSFRPGELFF
>TRBV28|NA|NA|TRBJ2-7
TGTGCCAGCAGGGCCAAGGGGGGGTCCTACGAGCAGTACTTC
CASRAKGGSYEQYF
>TRBV6-2/TRBV6-3|NA|NA|TRBJ1-4
TGTGCCAGCAGTTACCGGGAATTTGGAAAACTGTTTTTT
CASSYREFGKLFF
>TRBV6-6|NA|once|TRBJ1-1
TGTGCCAGCAGTTCCGCACAGGGTCCGAACACTGAAGCTTTCTTT
CASSSAQGPNTEAFF
>TRBV10-3|NA|NA|TRBJ1-2
TGTGCCATCAGTGAGCTCCCCGAGCCAGGGGGCTACACCTTC
CAISELPEPGGYTF
>TRBV6-5|TRBD1|NA|TRBJ1-2
TGTGCCAGCAGTTACTCGGGGACAGGGGTTTATGGCTACACCTTC
CASSYSGTGVYGYTF
>TRBV6-2/TRBV6-3|TRBD2|NA|TRBJ2-1
TGTGCCAGCAGTATACTAGCGGGAGGCTACAATGAGCAGTTCTTC
CASSILAGGYNEQFF
>TRBV6-2/TRBV6-3|TRBD1|few|TRBJ2-7
TGTGCCAGCAGTTGGACAGGCGATTACGAGCAGTACTTC
CASSWTGDYEQYF
>TRBV18|TRBD1|NA|TRBJ1-1
TGTGCCAGCTCACCGGACAGGGCTGAAGCTTTCTTT
CASSPDRAEAFF
>TRBV18|NA|NA|TRBJ2-3
TGTGCCAGCTCACCTACCGGGGTTAGCACAGATACGCAGTATTTT
CASSPTGVSTDTQYF